This T cell receptor (beta chain) was observed in a study of glioma-infiltrating T cells. This clonotype was observed a few times. The iRepertoire nested amplicon-rescue multiplex PCR amplified TCR alpha and beta CDR3s from RNA. TCRdb independently ran MiXCR on the multiplex PCR reads; one entry per CDR3 protein. This sample yields some 18,000 distinct CDR3 sequences, of which nearly 60% are seen a single time; roughly 45% belongs to the top ten. This clonotype was obtained from a human donor with low-grade glioma or glioblastoma, undergoing nonglioma brain surgery, or in good health (not recorded which). The sequenced sample was glioma tissue, nonneoplastic brain tissue, or PBMCs (not recorded which).

The CDR3 DNA is TGTGCCAGCAGTCGCCGACAGGACCTCAATCAGCCCCAGCATTTT. Translated: CASSRRQDLNQPQHF. This chain joins TRBV6-1 and TRBJ1-5, with a possible D match to TRBD1 (6 bases). Germline V gene sequence: CDR1 MNHNS, CDR2 SASEGT. V was pared by 5 bases and J by 3 bases, with 14 bases between. The CDR3 spans 15 residues.